The text below deals with one TCR beta chain. The CDR3 contains 14 residues. After removal of 2 bases from V and 5 bases from J, the junction contained 8 bases not matched to a gene. Germline V gene data show CDR1 as SQVTM and CDR2 as ANQGSEA. This entry comes from a study of blood T cell repertoires in COVID-19. Generated by immunoSEQ multiplex PCR, the TCRdb table keeps only in-frame clones and is missing some. The sample consists of fewer than 350,000 clones, 85% of them appearing once. This receptor was obtained from a woman in her 30s who had been exposed to COVID-19. The chain links TRBV29-1 to TRBJ2-7; 8 nucleotides match TRBD1. Specimen: PBMCs or T cells enriched from blood (not recorded which). The CDR3 region is CSVEPPGGVDEQYF. CDR3 bases: TGCAGCGTTGAACCCCCAGGGGGCGTCGACGAGCAGTACTTC.